Listed here are 21 T cell receptor beta chains from one sample, sequenced in a study of identical twins' blood T cells. TCRdb analysed the 5' RACE reads with MiXCR anew, one entry per CDR3 protein. The sample shows 400,000 or so distinct CDR3 sequences, roughly 31% of them seen only once. The sequenced material came from PBMCs. These receptor sequences come from a woman aged 18-49 years in good health.

The chain couples TRBV9 to TRBJ2-2; TRBD1 agrees at 9 bases. This CDR3 is built from 15 residues. Per germline, CDR1 SGDLS and CDR2 YYNGEE. V lost 0 bases and J lost 3; bases outside the gene matches: 0. Here the CDR3 reads CASSVGQGDTGELFF. CDR3 coding DNA: TGTGCCAGCAGCGTAGGACAGGGGGACACCGGGGAGCTGTTTTTT.

For this clonotype: A read error is possible here, since a much larger clone lies one base away. The chain uses TRBV10-2 and TRBJ2-2, with D unclear. This CDR3 comprises 12 residues. Germline CDR1 is WSHSY and CDR2 is SAAADI. In DNA, the CDR3 is TGCTCCAGCAGAGGCCTTTCCGGGGAGCTGTTTTTT. Its translation is CSSRGLSGELFF.

The chain combines TRBV5-1 with TRBJ2-1; 11 nucleotides line up with TRBD1. This CDR3 contains 13 residues. The germline V gene has CDR1 SGHRS and CDR2 YFSETQ. The junction had 1 base not matched to a gene; V was cut back by 3 bases and J by 8 bases. The CDR3 is CASSWTGGDEQFF. For the CDR3, the DNA is TGCGCCAGCAGCTGGACAGGGGGCGATGAGCAGTTCTTC.

In its sample, this clonotype was seen a few times. The chain recombines TRBV3-1 with TRBJ1-2; D is ambiguous. This CDR3 is 13 amino acids long. Germline loops: CDR1 LGHDT, CDR2 YNNKEL (reference sequence). Deletions cut 1 base from V and 8 bases from J, with 11 bases between. DNA for the CDR3: TGTGCCAGCAGCCAAGTGGCAGGCGGGGGCTACACCTTC. It translates to CASSQVAGGGYTF.

This clonotype came up a few times. The genes are TRBV7-2 and TRBJ1-2; a possible D gene is TRBD1 (5 bases). Germline-derived CDR1 and CDR2 are SGHTA and FQGNSA. The CDR3 consists of 15 residues. Trimming pared 1 base from V and 4 bases from J, leaving 13 bases between. CDR3 in amino acids: CASSLVGRASYGYTF. The CDR3 coding sequence is TGTGCCAGCAGCTTAGTAGGCAGGGCTTCCTATGGCTACACCTTC.

This clonotype was counted only a few times. V and J are TRBV11-3 and TRBJ2-3, with 7 bases identical to TRBD1. V was clipped by 5 bases and J by 2 bases; unmatched bases: 7. Germline V gene sequence: CDR1 SGHNT, CDR2 YENEEA. This CDR3 is built from 15 residues. The CDR3 loop reads CASSPGQATTDTQYF. For the CDR3, the DNA is TGTGCCAGCAGCCCCGGACAGGCGACCACAGATACGCAGTATTTT. Filled out from reference TRBV11-3 and TRBJ2-3, the complete variable domain reads EAGVVQSPRYKIIEKKQPVAFWCNPISGHNTLYWYLQNLGQGPELLIRYENEEAVDDSQLPKDRFSAERLKGVDSTLKIQPAELGDSAVYLCASSPGQATTDTQYFGPGTRLTVL.

This chain links TRBV6-2 or TRBV6-3 with TRBJ2-2, with TRBD2 matching over 9 bases. The CDR3 has 17 amino acids. The trim removed 4 bases at V and 5 bases at J, leaving 11 bases unmatched. Germline V gene lookup returns CDR1 MNHEY and CDR2 SVGEGT. The CDR3, as DNA: TGTGCCAGCAGTTCAAGATATAGCGGGGGAGCTACCGGGGAGCTGTTTTTT. Translated, it gives CASSSRYSGGATGELFF.

Comments on this clonotype: A clone one base away is much larger, so this may be a read error. Without the conserved terminal phenylalanine or tryptophan, this CDR3 likely stems from a read error. The rearrangement links TRBV2 to TRBJ2-7; D gene unclear. CDR1 and CDR2 from the germline V gene are SNHLY and FYNNEI. V lost 4 bases to trimming and J lost 2 bases, with 12 bases between them. This CDR3 has 14 amino acids. In nucleotides, the CDR3 is TGTGCCAGCAGTGTCCCCGAAATTCCCTACGAGCAGTACCTC. It encodes CASSVPEIPYEQYL.

This clonotype was observed a few times. V is TRBV7-3 and J is TRBJ2-1; no clear D. Germline lookup yields CDR1 SGHTA and CDR2 FQGTGA. Trimming removed 8 bases from V and 3 bases from J, with 14 bases in between. This CDR3 has 14 residues. CDR3 sequence (DNA): TGTGCCAGCCCTCGGAGAATCAACTACAATGAGCAGTTCTTC. The encoded protein is CASPRRINYNEQFF. The full variable domain, rest sourced from reference TRBV7-3 and TRBJ2-1, is GAGVSQTPSNKVTEKGKYVELRCDPISGHTALYWYRQSLGQGPEFLIYFQGTGAADDSGLPNDRFFAVRPEGSVSTLKIQRTERGDSAVYLCASPRRINYNEQFFGPGTRLTVL.

The chain joins TRBV6-2 or TRBV6-3 to TRBJ1-2; D ambiguous. V gave up 8 bases and J gave up 2 bases, with 9 bases separating them. The CDR3 totals 12 residues. The germline V gene has CDR1 MNHEY and CDR2 SVGEGT. This CDR3 reads CASAVRNYGYTF. The CDR3 DNA is TGTGCCAGCGCTGTTAGAAACTATGGCTACACCTTC.

This clonotype was seen repeatedly, ten times or more. The genes are TRBV20-1 and TRBJ1-5, with TRBD1 as a possible D gene (6 bases). Looked up from germline, CDR1 is DFQATT and CDR2 is SNEGSKA (reference sequence). The CDR3 runs 16 residues. V gave up 3 bases and J gave up 2 bases, with 17 bases separating them. CDR3 in amino acids: CSASSAGRGGNQPQHF. The CDR3 DNA is TGCAGTGCTAGCAGTGCGGGGAGGGGGGGCAATCAGCCCCAGCATTTT.

This chain links TRBV7-9 with TRBJ1-4, with a tentative D call TRBD1 (5 bases). This CDR3 contains 16 residues. Between the trimmed V and J ends, which lost 0 bases and 4 bases, there was a span of 12 bases. Germline V gene data show CDR1 as SEHNR and CDR2 as FQNEAQ (reference sequence). For the CDR3, the DNA is TGTGCCAGCAGCTTAGCCGGGACCTGGAGTAATGAAAAACTGTTTTTT. This sequence encodes CASSLAGTWSNEKLFF.

This rearrangement joins TRBV19 to TRBJ1-1; D is ambiguous. Germline-derived CDR1 and CDR2 are LNHDA and SQIVND (reference sequence). V was clipped by 1 base and J by 8 bases, with 11 bases between them. The CDR3 loop spans 13 amino acids. The CDR3 DNA is TGTGCCAGTAGTATAGCGGGCGGAGCCGAAGCTTTCTTT. It codes for CASSIAGGAEAFF.

V and J are TRBV20-1 and TRBJ1-4; D might be TRBD1 (5 bases). V lost 7 bases and J 0 bases, leaving 6 bases between the germline ends. The CDR3 runs 12 residues. Germline-derived CDR1 and CDR2 are DFQATT and SNEGSKA (reference sequence). The CDR3 reads CSGGATNEKLFF. CDR3 nucleotides: TGCAGTGGGGGCGCAACTAATGAAAAACTGTTTTTT.

The gene calls are TRBV11-2 and TRBJ1-6, with TRBD1 identical over 12 bases. V gave up 6 bases and J gave up 9 bases; unmatched junction bases: 6. This CDR3 has 15 residues. Germline CDR1 and CDR2: SGHAT and FQNNGV. CDR3 sequence reads: CASRPPGQGASPLHF. CDR3 DNA: TGTGCCAGCAGACCACCGGGACAGGGGGCTTCACCCCTCCACTTT. The full variable domain, its missing parts supplied by reference TRBV11-2 and TRBJ1-6, is EAGVAQSPRYKIIEKRQSVAFWCNPISGHATLYWYQQILGQGPKLLIQFQNNGVVDDSQLPKDRFSAERLKGVDSTLKIQPAKLEDSAVYLCASRPPGQGASPLHFGNGTRLTVT.

In the case of this clonotype: Sequence at one end of the junction differs from germline and may be a read error. This chain joins TRBV3-1 and TRBJ2-7; perhaps D is TRBD1 or TRBD2 (5 bases each). This CDR3 is built from 16 residues. The V gene's germline CDR1 is LGHDT and CDR2 YNNKEL (reference sequence). The CDR3 coding sequence is TGTGCCAGCAGCCCGCAACTAGGGACGGGATCCTACGAGCGGTACTTC. Translated, it gives CASSPQLGTGSYERYF.

This clonotype was counted between two and nine times. The V call is TRBV6-5, the J call TRBJ2-5; D perhaps matches TRBD2 (5 bases). Germline V gene data show CDR1 as MNHEY and CDR2 as SVGAGI. The length of the CDR3 is 16 residues. The V end lost 0 bases, the J end lost 5 bases, and 16 bases lay between the germline ends. The CDR3 coding sequence is TGTGCCAGCAGTTACTCACGAGGGCCCCGAGGGGAGACCCAGTACTTC. Amino acid sequence: CASSYSRGPRGETQYF.

The rearrangement joins TRBV27 to TRBJ2-1, with no clear D. Germline V gene lookup returns CDR1 MNHEY and CDR2 SMNVEV (reference sequence). V dropped 4 bases and J dropped 2 bases, with 9 bases sitting between them. CDR3 length: 14 amino acids. The CDR3 DNA reads TGTGCCAGCAGTTGGAGTATTCCCTACAATGAGCAGTTCTTC. Its protein product is CASSWSIPYNEQFF.

This clonotype was detected ten times or more. The chain recombines TRBV6-4 with TRBJ2-3; 8 bases agree with TRBD1. Germline CDR1 reads MRHNA; CDR2 reads SNTAGT. CDR3 length equals 14 residues. V dropped 6 bases and J dropped 1; count of bases not matched to a gene: 3. The CDR3 region is CASSGQGGTDTQYF. For the CDR3, the DNA is TGTGCCAGCAGCGGACAGGGAGGCACAGATACGCAGTATTTT.

This clonotype was seen more than once but under ten times. The gene calls are TRBV7-9 and TRBJ2-5, with 10 positions matching TRBD2. The CDR3 runs to 16 residues. Germline values: CDR1 SEHNR, CDR2 FQNEAQ (reference sequence). V shed 4 bases and J 2 bases; nucleotides not matched to a gene: 7. In DNA, the CDR3 is TGTGCCAGCAGCTCCCTAATACTAGCGGGACAAGAGACCCAGTACTTC. This codes for CASSSLILAGQETQYF.

This clonotype was observed a few times. This chain connects TRBV3-1 to TRBJ1-2; D not resolved. The germline CDR1 and CDR2 sequences are LGHDT and YNNKEL (reference sequence). Deletions cut 6 bases from V and 6 bases from J, with 20 bases between. The CDR3 is 15 amino acids. The CDR3 DNA is TGTGCCAGCAGATCCACCCGAGTCGGGTGGAATGGCTACACCTTC. Translating gives CASRSTRVGWNGYTF.